The rows below give T cell receptor beta chains drawn from one sample of a study of beta chain features in type 1 diabetes. Generated by immunoSEQ multiplex PCR, the TCRdb table keeps only in-frame clones and is missing some. Here the sample spans some 290,000 clones, approximately 25% being singletons. Sequencing was performed on naive CD4+ T cells from blood. The receptor source for this set is a woman under 40 with type 1 diabetes. Each CDR3 is given without its conserved first and last residue. Part of the rows lack a size; the others show once, few, many or a class for expanded clones.

CDR3aa	j_gene	v_gene	abundance
ASSQSSASGSGRYEQY	TRBJ2-7	TRBV5-1	NA
ASSLGQLSTDTQY	TRBJ2-3	TRBV5-8	NA
ASSQDGVSGKSSYEQY	TRBJ2-7	TRBV4-1	NA
AWTLGLISTDTQY	TRBJ2-3	TRBV30	NA
ASNRDSASYNEQF	TRBJ2-1	TRBV2	NA
AWSSLAGTYEQY	TRBJ2-7	TRBV30	few
ASSPGDRQETQY	TRBJ2-5	TRBV5-1	NA
ASSQDGLAGVRNEQF	TRBJ2-1	TRBV4-1	few
ASSQEGQGWTEAF	TRBJ1-1	TRBV4-2	NA
ASSGSRGTGSYEQY	TRBJ2-7	TRBV19	NA
ASSLWGQGTTEAF	TRBJ1-1	TRBV28	NA
SVGGGGLYNEQF	TRBJ2-1	TRBV29-1	few
ASSPSGTSGNQETQY	TRBJ2-5	TRBV5-1	NA
ASSPDRGGQPQH	TRBJ1-5	TRBV27	few
ASSYTGRVTDTQY	TRBJ2-3	TRBV28	NA
ASSLSGANTGELF	TRBJ2-2	TRBV5-1	few
ASSPPLADTQY	TRBJ2-3	TRBV18	few